This T cell receptor (beta chain) was sequenced for a study of early T cells in non-severe SARS-CoV-2 infection. Study summary: Sequencing of unsorted whole blood was done on bulk RNA, leaving chains unpaired. Overall study findings and caveats: Anti-spike CD8 responses were favored in VDJdb matching, and private and CD4 specificities were missed.

Regarding this clonotype: Its antigen is as yet unknown.

Individual cDNA molecules were tagged with unique molecular identifiers. Using its own MiXCR run on the 5' RACE reads, TCRdb lists one record per CDR3 protein. The sample shows some 57,000 distinct CDR3 sequences, roughly 12% of them seen only once. The TCR originated in an adult who was a healthcare worker with PCR-confirmed SARS-CoV-2 infection or an uninfected control (not recorded which). Sequencing was done on a sample of whole blood.

CDR3 in amino acids: CASSAQGTGRSPQHF. As DNA, the CDR3 is TGTGCCAGCAGTGCACAGGGGACGGGGCGTTCGCCCCAGCATTTT. The rearrangement links TRBV2 to TRBJ1-5, with 7 positions matching TRBD1. This CDR3 has 15 residues. V lost 4 bases to trimming and J lost 9 bases; unmatched junction nucleotides: 12. Germline V gives CDR1 SNHLY, CDR2 FYNNEI.